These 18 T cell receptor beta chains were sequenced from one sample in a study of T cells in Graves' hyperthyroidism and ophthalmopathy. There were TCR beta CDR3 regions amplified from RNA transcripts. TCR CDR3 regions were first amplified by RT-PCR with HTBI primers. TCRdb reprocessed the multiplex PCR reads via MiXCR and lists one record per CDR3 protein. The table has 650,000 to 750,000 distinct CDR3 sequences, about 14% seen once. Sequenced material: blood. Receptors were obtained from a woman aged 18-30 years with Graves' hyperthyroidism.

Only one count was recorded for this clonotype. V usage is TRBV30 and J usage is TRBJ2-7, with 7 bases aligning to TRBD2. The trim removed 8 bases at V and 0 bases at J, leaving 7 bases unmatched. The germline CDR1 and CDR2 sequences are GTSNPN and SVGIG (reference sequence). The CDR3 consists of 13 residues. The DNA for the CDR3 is TGTGCCGGGGAACAGCGGGACTCCTACGAGCAGTACTTC. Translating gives CAGEQRDSYEQYF.

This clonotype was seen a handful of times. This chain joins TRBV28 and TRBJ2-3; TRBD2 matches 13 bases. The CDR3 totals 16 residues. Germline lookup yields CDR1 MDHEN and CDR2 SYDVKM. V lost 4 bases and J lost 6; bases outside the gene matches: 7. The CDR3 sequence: CASSSSGTSGKDTQYF. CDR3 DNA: TGTGCCAGCAGTTCATCCGGGACTAGCGGGAAGGATACGCAGTATTTT.

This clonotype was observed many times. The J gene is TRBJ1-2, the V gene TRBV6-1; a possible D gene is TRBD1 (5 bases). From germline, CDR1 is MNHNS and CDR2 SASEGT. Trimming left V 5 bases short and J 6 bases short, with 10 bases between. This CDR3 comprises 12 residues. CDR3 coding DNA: TGTGCCAGCAGTCGGGACGACCATGGCTACACCTTC. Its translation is CASSRDDHGYTF.

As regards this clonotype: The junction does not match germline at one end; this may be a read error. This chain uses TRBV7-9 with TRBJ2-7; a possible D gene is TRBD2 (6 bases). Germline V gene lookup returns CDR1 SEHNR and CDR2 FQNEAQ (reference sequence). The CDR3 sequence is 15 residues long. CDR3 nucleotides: TGTGCCAGCAGCACGGGACTCCTAAGCTCCTACGTGCAGTACTTC. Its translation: CASSTGLLSSYVQYF.

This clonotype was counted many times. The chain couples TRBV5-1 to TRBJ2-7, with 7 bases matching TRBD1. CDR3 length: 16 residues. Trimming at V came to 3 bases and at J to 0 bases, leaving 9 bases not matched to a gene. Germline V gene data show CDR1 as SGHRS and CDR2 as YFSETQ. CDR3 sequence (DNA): TGCGCCAGCAGCTCCCCTGGGGACAGCCTCTCCTACGAGCAGTACTTC. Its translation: CASSSPGDSLSYEQYF. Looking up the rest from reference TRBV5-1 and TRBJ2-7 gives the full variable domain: KAGVTQTPRYLIKTRGQQVTLSCSPISGHRSVSWYQQTPGQGLQFLFEYFSETQRNKGNFPGRFSGRQFSNSRSEMNVSTLELGDSALYLCASSSPGDSLSYEQYFGPGTRLTVT.

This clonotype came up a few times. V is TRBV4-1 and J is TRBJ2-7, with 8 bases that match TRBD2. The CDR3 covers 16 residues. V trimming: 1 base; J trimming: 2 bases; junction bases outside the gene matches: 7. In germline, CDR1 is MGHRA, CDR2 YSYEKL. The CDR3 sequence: CASSQVRAGVPYEQYF. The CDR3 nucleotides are TGCGCCAGCAGCCAAGTGCGAGCGGGAGTCCCCTACGAGCAGTACTTC.

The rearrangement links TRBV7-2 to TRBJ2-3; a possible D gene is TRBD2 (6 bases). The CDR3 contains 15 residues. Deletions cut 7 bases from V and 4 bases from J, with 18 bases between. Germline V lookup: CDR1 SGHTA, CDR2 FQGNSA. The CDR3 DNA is TGTGCCAGCACCCTATTGGGGGGAGTGCCAGATACGCAGTATTTT. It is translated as CASTLLGGVPDTQYF.

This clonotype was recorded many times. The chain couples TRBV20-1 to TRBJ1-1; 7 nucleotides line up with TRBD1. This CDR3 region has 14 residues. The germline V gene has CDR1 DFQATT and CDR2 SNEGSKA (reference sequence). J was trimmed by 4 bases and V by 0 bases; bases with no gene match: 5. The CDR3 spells CSARDPTGFTEAFF. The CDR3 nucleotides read TGCAGTGCTAGAGATCCGACAGGGTTCACTGAAGCTTTCTTT.

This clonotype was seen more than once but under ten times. The CDR3 DNA is TGTGCCAGCAGCCAAGGCTCCTATCAGCCCCAGCATTTT. Protein product: CASSQGSYQPQHF. This chain uses TRBV7-9 with TRBJ1-5, with D uncertain. CDR3 length: 13 amino acids. With 5 bases removed from V and 5 bases from J, the gap between germline ends came to 10 bases. CDR1 and CDR2 (germline): SEHNR, FQNEAQ (reference sequence).

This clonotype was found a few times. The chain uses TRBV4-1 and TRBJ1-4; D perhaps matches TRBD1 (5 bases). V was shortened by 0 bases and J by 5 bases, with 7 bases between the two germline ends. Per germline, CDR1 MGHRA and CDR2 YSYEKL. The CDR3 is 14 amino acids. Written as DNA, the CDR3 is TGCGCCAGCAGCCAAGAGGGGGTGAATGAAAAACTGTTTTTT. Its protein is CASSQEGVNEKLFF.

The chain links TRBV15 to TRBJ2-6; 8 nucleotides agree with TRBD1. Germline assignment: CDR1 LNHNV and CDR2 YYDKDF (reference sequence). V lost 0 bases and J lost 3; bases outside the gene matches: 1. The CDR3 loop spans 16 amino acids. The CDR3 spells CATSRDRGHGANVLTF. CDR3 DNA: TGTGCCACCAGCAGAGACAGGGGGCATGGGGCCAACGTCCTGACTTTC.

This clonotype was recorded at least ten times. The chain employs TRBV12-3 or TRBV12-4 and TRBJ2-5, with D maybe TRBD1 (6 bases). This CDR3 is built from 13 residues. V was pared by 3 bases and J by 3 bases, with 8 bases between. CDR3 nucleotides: TGTGCCAGCAGTTTCGACAGGAAAGAGACCCAGTACTTC. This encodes CASSFDRKETQYF.

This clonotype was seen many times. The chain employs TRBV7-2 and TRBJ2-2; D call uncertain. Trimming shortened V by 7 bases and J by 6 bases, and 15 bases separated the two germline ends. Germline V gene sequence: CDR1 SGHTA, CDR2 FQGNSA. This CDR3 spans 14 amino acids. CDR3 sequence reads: CASTSSLRAGELFF. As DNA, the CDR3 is TGTGCCAGCACCTCCTCCCTGCGAGCCGGGGAGCTGTTTTTT.

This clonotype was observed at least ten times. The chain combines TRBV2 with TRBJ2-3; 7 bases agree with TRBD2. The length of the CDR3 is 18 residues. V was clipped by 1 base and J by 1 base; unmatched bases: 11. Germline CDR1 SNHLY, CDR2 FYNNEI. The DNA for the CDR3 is TGTGCCAGCAGTGAAGTTATAGGGACTACTCTTCGCACAGATACGCAGTATTTT. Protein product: CASSEVIGTTLRTDTQYF.

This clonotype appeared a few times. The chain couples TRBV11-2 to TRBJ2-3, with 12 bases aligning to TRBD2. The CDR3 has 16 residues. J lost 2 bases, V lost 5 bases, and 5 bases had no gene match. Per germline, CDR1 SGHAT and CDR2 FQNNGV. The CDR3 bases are TGTGCCAGCAGCGTCGGGACTAGCGGGCTCACAGATACGCAGTATTTT. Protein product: CASSVGTSGLTDTQYF.

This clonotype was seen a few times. As DNA, the CDR3 is TGTGCCAGCAGTTACCCGCCCCTCAGAAGGACTAGCGGGAGGGTTAATGAGCAGTTCTTC. This sequence encodes CASSYPPLRRTSGRVNEQFF. This chain joins TRBV6-2 or TRBV6-3 and TRBJ2-1; 15 bases are shared with TRBD2. The V gene's germline CDR1 is MNHEY and CDR2 SVGEGT. CDR3 length: 20 amino acids. The junction had 15 bases not matched to a gene; V was cut back by 2 bases and J by 7 bases.

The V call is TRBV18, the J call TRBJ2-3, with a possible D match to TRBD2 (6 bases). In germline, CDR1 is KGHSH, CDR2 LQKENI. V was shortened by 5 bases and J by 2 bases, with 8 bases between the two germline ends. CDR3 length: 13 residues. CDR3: CASSAGPTDTQYF. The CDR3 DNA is TGTGCCAGCTCAGCGGGACCCACAGATACGCAGTATTTT.

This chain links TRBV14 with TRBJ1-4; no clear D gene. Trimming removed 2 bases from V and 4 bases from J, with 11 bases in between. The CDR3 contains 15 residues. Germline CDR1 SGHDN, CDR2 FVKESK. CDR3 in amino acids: CASSQSPGGNEKLFF. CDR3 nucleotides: TGTGCCAGCAGCCAATCCCCGGGTGGTAATGAAAAACTGTTTTTT.